This note documents a single TCR beta chain sequence. This entry comes from a study of blood T cell repertoires in COVID-19. Generated by immunoSEQ multiplex PCR, the TCRdb table keeps only in-frame clones and is missing some. The sample comprises some 240,000 clones, roughly 85% of which are singletons, and 2.4% rests with the top ten. This TCR was recovered from a woman in her seventies with COVID-19, enrolled during active disease. Sequenced input: peripheral blood.

The CDR3 loop is CASSRGLAGVGNEQFF. The CDR3 DNA sequence: TGTGCCAGCAGCCGGGGACTAGCGGGAGTGGGCAATGAGCAGTTCTTC. V gene TRBV7-2 combines with J gene TRBJ2-1; TRBD2 agrees at 14 bases. The CDR3 is made up of 16 amino acids. Germline values: CDR1 SGHTA, CDR2 FQGNSA. V lost 5 bases and J lost 6; bases outside the gene matches: 6.